What follows are 29 T cell receptor beta chains derived from one specimen sequenced in a study of low-dose radiotherapy and immunotherapy resistance in tumors. The time point is: before trial treatment. TRAV and TRBV primers primed cDNA for both TCRalpha and TCRbeta. TCR amplification ran approximately 20 PCR cycles using constant-region and V-primer adapter primers. TCRdb called the reads again in MiXCR, with one record for every CDR3 protein. The sample records fewer than 95,000 distinct CDR3 sequences, 9.4% being singletons. Sequencing was performed on PBMCs, taken before treatment. Source of these receptors: a male donor with prostate cancer.

This clonotype was counted at least ten times. This CDR3 reads CASSHSSPDTQYF. As DNA, the CDR3 is TGTGCCAGCAGCCATTCGTCCCCAGATACGCAGTATTTT. The chain joins TRBV7-8 to TRBJ2-3; D uncertain. The CDR3 covers 13 residues. Trimming pared 5 bases from V and 4 bases from J, leaving 10 bases between. Germline V gives CDR1 SGHVS, CDR2 FQNEAQ.

This clonotype has at least ten counts. CDR3 region: CASSLQGAAGELFF. In nucleotides, the CDR3 is TGTGCCAGCAGCTTACAGGGAGCGGCCGGGGAGCTGTTTTTT. This chain joins TRBV7-2 and TRBJ2-2, with D tentatively TRBD1 or TRBD2 (5 bases each). The CDR3 length is 14 residues. Trimming removed 2 bases at V and 6 bases at J, with 10 bases between. The germline CDR1 and CDR2 sequences are SGHTA and FQGNSA.

This clonotype was seen once. A far larger clone lies a single base away; this is likely a read error. The V gene is TRBV12-3 or TRBV12-4, the J gene TRBJ2-5, with 8 bases aligning to TRBD2. The trim removed 5 bases at V and 11 bases at J, leaving 19 bases unmatched. This CDR3 contains 16 residues. CDR3 DNA: TGTGCCAGCAGTCTCCCAGCGGGAGCGGGGTACAATGAGCAGTACTTC. Translation: CASSLPAGAGYNEQYF.

This clonotype was recorded at least ten times. The chain couples TRBV6-6 to TRBJ1-2; TRBD1 is a possible D gene (5 bases). With 6 bases removed from V and 4 bases from J, the gap between germline ends came to 15 bases. The CDR3 has 14 amino acids. Germline CDR1 is MNHNY and CDR2 is SVGAGI (reference sequence). CDR3 protein: CASSLEGRGYGYTF. CDR3 bases: TGTGCCAGCAGCCTAGAGGGGCGCGGCTATGGCTACACCTTC.

The sample holds many counts of this clonotype. The V gene is TRBV4-2, the J gene TRBJ2-1; D is undetermined. This CDR3 comprises 14 residues. With 2 bases removed from V and 6 bases from J, the gap between germline ends came to 11 bases. Germline CDR1 reads LGHNA; CDR2 reads YNFKEQ. CDR3 bases: TGTGCCAGCAGCCAACCCGAAGGGATCAATGAGCAGTTCTTC. Protein: CASSQPEGINEQFF.

At least ten counts were recorded for this clonotype. The chain employs TRBV28 and TRBJ2-1, with 12 nucleotides matching TRBD2. Germline V CDR1 and CDR2: MDHEN, SYDVKM. CDR3 length: 15 amino acids. V lost 3 bases and J lost 4; bases outside the gene matches: 1. The CDR3 DNA follows: TGTGCCAGCAGTTTTGGACTAGCGGGGTACAATGAGCAGTTCTTC. Protein: CASSFGLAGYNEQFF. The full variable domain, rest sourced from reference TRBV28 and TRBJ2-1, is DVKVTQSSRYLVKRTGEKVFLECVQDMDHENMFWYRQDPGLGLRLIYFSYDVKMKEKGDIPEGYSVSREKKERFSLILESASTNQTSMYLCASSFGLAGYNEQFFGPGTRLTVL.

This clonotype was counted many times. This chain links TRBV13 with TRBJ1-2, with a possible D match to TRBD1 (6 bases). The CDR3 is 13 residues long. V was clipped by 5 bases and J by 4 bases, with 11 bases between them. The germline V gene has CDR1 PRHDT and CDR2 FYEKMQ (reference sequence). The CDR3 DNA sequence: TGTGCCAGCAGCACAGGACAGTTCTATGGCTACACCTTC. It yields the protein CASSTGQFYGYTF.

This clonotype has at least ten counts. The gene calls are TRBV28 and TRBJ2-7; D assignment may be TRBD1 or TRBD2 (5 bases each). CDR1 is MDHEN, CDR2 SYDVKM, per germline. This CDR3 has 15 amino acids. Trimming removed 4 bases at V and 1 base at J, with 14 bases between. The CDR3 DNA reads TGTGCCAGCAGTTACCCAGGGACCCTTTCCTACGAGCAGTACTTC. This encodes CASSYPGTLSYEQYF.

This clonotype has ten or more counts. This chain uses TRBV20-1 with TRBJ1-2, with a tentative D call TRBD1 (6 bases). Trimming removed 3 bases from V and 3 bases from J, with 8 bases in between. This CDR3 has 12 amino acids. From germline, CDR1 is DFQATT and CDR2 SNEGSKA (reference sequence). CDR3 loop: CSARRQDYGYTF. The CDR3 nucleotides are TGCAGTGCTAGGAGACAGGACTATGGCTACACCTTC.

The J gene is TRBJ1-4, the V gene TRBV28; D may be TRBD1 (5 bases). V was clipped by 2 bases and J by 8 bases, with 18 bases between them. Germline V gene sequence: CDR1 MDHEN, CDR2 SYDVKM. The CDR3 is 16 amino acids. CDR3 sequence reads: CASSLGVSGHGEKLFF. The CDR3, as DNA: TGTGCCAGCAGTTTAGGGGTATCGGGGCATGGCGAAAAACTGTTTTTT.

The chain carries TRBV18 and TRBJ2-1; 8 bases agree with TRBD2. The CDR3 runs to 15 residues. Germline values: CDR1 KGHSH, CDR2 LQKENI. The J segment lost 10 bases and the V segment lost 0 bases, leaving 8 bases of the junction unmatched. CDR3 region: CASSPPTSALGEQFF. CDR3 coding DNA: TGTGCCAGCTCACCACCGACTAGCGCCCTAGGGGAGCAGTTCTTC.

This clonotype has just a few counts. The V call is TRBV29-1, the J call TRBJ2-7, with a tentative D call TRBD1 (7 bases). The CDR3 is made up of 12 amino acids. V lost 6 bases and J 2 bases, leaving 11 bases between the germline ends. Germline V gene data show CDR1 as SQVTM and CDR2 as ANQGSEA. Here the CDR3 reads CSVRRGPYEQYF. For the CDR3, the DNA is TGCAGCGTCCGGAGGGGGCCCTACGAGCAGTACTTC.

This clonotype appeared many times. The chain is built from TRBV12-3 or TRBV12-4 and TRBJ2-7; tentatively, D is TRBD1 (6 bases). The CDR3 is 12 amino acids. V lost 6 bases to trimming and J lost 4 bases, with 10 bases between them. The CDR3 loop is CASSRDRYEQYF. Here the CDR3 DNA reads TGTGCCAGCAGCCGAGACAGGTACGAGCAGTACTTC.

The sample holds many counts of this clonotype. The chain couples TRBV3-1 to TRBJ1-5; D is unclear. V dropped 1 base and J dropped 4 bases, with 8 bases sitting between them. CDR3 length: 14 amino acids. CDR1 is LGHDT, CDR2 YNNKEL, per germline (reference sequence). The CDR3 coding sequence is TGTGCCAGCAGCCAAGCAACAGAGAATCAGCCCCAGCATTTT. It yields the protein CASSQATENQPQHF.

This clonotype was detected only once. The gene calls are TRBV9 and TRBJ2-1; maybe TRBD2 (5 bases). This CDR3 spans 15 amino acids. The V gene lost 2 bases and the J gene lost 7 bases, with 16 bases spanning the gap. The germline gives CDR1 SGDLS, CDR2 YYNGEE. The CDR3 loop reads CASSVSGRSGNEQFF. CDR3 DNA: TGTGCCAGCAGCGTCTCGGGCAGGTCGGGGAATGAGCAGTTCTTC.

This clonotype was counted many times. The V call is TRBV7-2, the J call TRBJ1-4; D remains ambiguous. The V gene's germline CDR1 is SGHTA and CDR2 FQGNSA. With 0 bases removed from V and 6 bases from J, the gap between germline ends came to 11 bases. The CDR3 covers 15 residues. In DNA, the CDR3 is TGTGCCAGCAGCTTAGCACTTCGGGCGGATGAAAAACTGTTTTTT. Encoded protein: CASSLALRADEKLFF.

Many counts were recorded for this clonotype. The V call is TRBV13, the J call TRBJ2-2; maybe TRBD2 (5 bases). Germline CDR1 and CDR2: PRHDT and FYEKMQ (reference sequence). Trimming took off 6 bases at V and 7 bases at J, with 12 bases between the two ends. This CDR3 has 13 amino acids. The CDR3 is CASRSAVGGELFF. CDR3 DNA sequence: TGTGCCAGCAGGTCAGCGGTCGGCGGGGAGCTGTTTTTT.

This clonotype has ten or more counts. The chain couples TRBV4-3 to TRBJ2-5; the D call may be TRBD1 or TRBD2 (6 bases each). The CDR3 runs 15 residues. V dropped 4 bases and J dropped 4 bases, with 16 bases sitting between them. Germline loops: CDR1 LGHNA, CDR2 YSLEER. CDR3 sequence (DNA): TGCGCCAGCAGCCGCGACCGGGGGCGCTTAGAGACCCAGTACTTC. This gives the protein CASSRDRGRLETQYF.

This clonotype was recorded a few times. The rearrangement uses TRBV19 and TRBJ1-1; D not resolved. Trimming took off 5 bases at V and 1 base at J, with 11 bases between the two ends. The CDR3 length is 14 residues. Germline CDR1 reads LNHDA; CDR2 reads SQIVND (reference sequence). The chain's CDR3 is CASSLWTENTEAFF. CDR3 in DNA: TGTGCCAGTAGTCTATGGACGGAGAACACTGAAGCTTTCTTT.

Ten or more counts support this clonotype. V gene TRBV19 combines with J gene TRBJ2-2, with 8 bases matching TRBD2. Per germline, CDR1 LNHDA and CDR2 SQIVND (reference sequence). This CDR3 contains 15 residues. V dropped 8 bases and J dropped 4; count of bases not matched to a gene: 9. The CDR3 loop reads CASQSGSVLTGELFF. The DNA for the CDR3 is TGTGCCAGTCAAAGCGGGAGCGTGCTCACCGGGGAGCTGTTTTTT.

In this sample, this clonotype turned up many times. V gene TRBV20-1 combines with J gene TRBJ2-1, with no clear D. Germline CDR1 and CDR2: DFQATT and SNEGSKA (reference sequence). V dropped 7 bases and J dropped 3 bases, with 7 bases sitting between them. The CDR3 has 11 residues. In DNA, the CDR3 is TGCAGTGTCCCAGTCTACAATGAGCAGTTCTTC. Its protein is CSVPVYNEQFF.

In its sample, this clonotype was seen many times. This chain links TRBV9 with TRBJ2-1; the D is unclear. V shed 3 bases and J shed 1 base, with 17 bases lying between them. The CDR3 consists of 17 residues. The germline V gene has CDR1 SGDLS and CDR2 YYNGEE. CDR3 in amino acids: CASSGRYEQSSYNEQFF. CDR3 in DNA: TGTGCCAGCAGCGGACGCTACGAGCAGTCATCCTACAATGAGCAGTTCTTC.

At least ten counts were recorded for this clonotype. The rearrangement joins TRBV29-1 to TRBJ2-5, with D unresolved. The V gene lost 5 bases and the J gene lost 2 bases, with 9 bases spanning the gap. This CDR3 is 12 amino acids long. Germline-derived CDR1 and CDR2 are SQVTM and ANQGSEA. CDR3 amino acids: CSVFNRQETQYF. CDR3 nucleotides: TGCAGCGTTTTCAACCGTCAAGAGACCCAGTACTTC.

The chain has TRBV6-6 and TRBJ1-2; 8 positions agree with TRBD1. The CDR3 covers 18 residues. The J segment lost 4 bases and the V segment lost 6 bases, leaving 19 bases of the junction unmatched. Germline V gene lookup returns CDR1 MNHNY and CDR2 SVGAGI (reference sequence). This CDR3 is CASRGGTGLGVASYGYTF. The CDR3 bases are TGTGCCAGCAGGGGCGGGACAGGCCTAGGGGTCGCGTCCTATGGCTACACCTTC.

As for this clonotype: A far more abundant clone sits one base away, making this likely a read error. This chain connects TRBV6-6 to TRBJ2-7; 10 positions agree with TRBD2. The germline V gene has CDR1 MNHNY and CDR2 SVGAGI (reference sequence). The CDR3 spans 17 residues. Trimming removed 2 bases from V and 7 bases from J; junction bases left unmatched: 14. The CDR3 DNA is TGTGCCAGCAGTTACCCCACGACTAGCGGGTATGGAGGGGAGCAGTACTTC. It codes for CASSYPTTSGYGGEQYF.

There are many counts of this clonotype. V is TRBV4-1 and J is TRBJ2-5; D unclear. Deletions cut 3 bases from V and 5 bases from J, with 10 bases between. Germline CDR1 MGHRA, CDR2 YSYEKL. The CDR3 has 13 amino acids. CDR3 residues: CASSQWQRETQYF. The DNA of the CDR3 is TGCGCCAGCAGCCAGTGGCAGAGGGAGACCCAGTACTTC.

There are a few counts of this clonotype. The rearrangement uses TRBV28 and TRBJ2-3, with D tentatively TRBD1 (5 bases). V was pared by 6 bases and J by 0 bases, with 10 bases between. CDR1 is MDHEN and CDR2 is SYDVKM in the germline V gene. The CDR3 contains 14 residues. CDR3 sequence reads: CASRIQASTDTQYF. The CDR3 DNA follows: TGTGCCAGCAGGATACAGGCTAGCACAGATACGCAGTATTTT.

This clonotype was observed at least ten times. The J gene is TRBJ1-1, the V gene TRBV30; possibly TRBD1 for D (6 bases). CDR3 length equals 14 residues. Germline assignment: CDR1 GTSNPN and CDR2 SVGIG (reference sequence). The V gene lost 0 bases and the J gene lost 7 bases, with 15 bases spanning the gap. CDR3 DNA: TGTGCCTGGAGTGTAGAGGGGGGGCAAGTTGAAGCTTTCTTT. Translating it yields CAWSVEGGQVEAFF.

A word on this clonotype: A much larger clone differs by one base, so this may be a read error. This sequence joins TRBV6-5 and TRBJ2-7; D might be TRBD1 (8 bases). This CDR3 region has 15 residues. Germline CDR1 and CDR2: MNHEY and SVGAGI. CDR3 residues: CASSYAAGGAGERYF. The CDR3 DNA sequence: TGTGCCAGCAGTTACGCTGCAGGGGGCGCGGGAGAGCGGTACTTC.